This record looks at one TCR beta chain sequence and its context. The source of the sample is a study of blood T cell repertoires in COVID-19. Study as a whole: The study drew acute and convalescent COVID-19 samples from the United States, Italy and Spain. Sample material is recorded as cDNA or gDNA derived from T cells, B-cell-depleted T cells, or PBMCs.

Original processing notes: Estimation of nucleated cell counts was performed using reference gene primer amplification. Sequencing used immunoSEQ multiplex PCR; TCRdb keeps in-frame clones, though not all of them. V, J and clone size are those of that table, while D and trimming were read from the DNA. The data show around 25,000 clones, roughly nine tenths seen once. Germline lookup yields CDR1 SNHLY and CDR2 FYNNEI. Trimming removed 7 bases at V and 3 bases at J, with 15 bases between. The CDR3 has 14 residues. Sample: peripheral blood. This sequence was found in a woman in her sixties or seventies with active COVID-19. The rearrangement uses TRBV2 and TRBJ1-2; D uncertain. CDR3 residues: CASIGGGRDYGYTF. CDR3 coding DNA: TGTGCCAGCATCGGCGGAGGGAGGGACTATGGCTACACCTTC.